This T cell receptor (beta chain) was retrieved from a study of blood T cells in healthy people across ages. Sample-barcoded 5' priming and a J-beta primer mix drove a second PCR of roughly 6 to 12 cycles. A tag from a template-switch adaptor with 12 random nucleotides marked each cDNA molecule. TCRdb independently ran MiXCR on the 5' RACE reads; one entry per CDR3 protein. Of about 930,000 distinct CDR3 sequences in the sample, 29% are singletons; the top ten hold roughly a tenth. The sample was also reused in another study, on T cells of mothers and their children.

The sequence came from a middle-aged woman in good health. The sample consisted of blood.

This chain's CDR3 is CSARVQGASSYNSPLHF. CDR3 coding DNA: TGCAGTGCTAGAGTGCAGGGAGCAAGCTCCTATAATTCACCCCTCCACTTT. This chain connects TRBV20-1 to TRBJ1-6, with D possibly matching TRBD1 (5 bases). The CDR3 sequence is 17 residues long. CDR1 is DFQATT, CDR2 SNEGSKA, per germline (reference sequence). V lost 1 base to trimming and J lost 0 bases, with 13 bases between them.